The 11 T cell receptor beta chains below were found in one sample sequenced in a study of molecular identifiers for immune sequencing clone quantification. TCRdb independently ran MiXCR on the PCR reads; one entry per CDR3 protein. The sample shows approximately 670,000 distinct CDR3 sequences, 20% of them seen only once. The sample comprised naive CD8+ T cells from blood, with Jurkat cell RNA spiked in. The subset was: FACS-sorted CD8+CD4-CCR7+CD45RA+ naive T cells. The source is a human donor in good health. Some libraries in this study had Jurkat cell RNA spiked in.

This clonotype appeared a few times. This chain uses TRBV4-1 with TRBJ2-5; TRBD2 aligns across 12 bases. The germline V gene encodes CDR1 MGHRA and CDR2 YSYEKL. The CDR3 covers 18 residues. V lost 2 bases and J lost 3; bases outside the gene matches: 10. CDR3 coding DNA: TGCGCCAGCAGCCAACACCCCCGGACTAGCGGGATAGAAGAGACCCAGTACTTC. Amino acid sequence: CASSQHPRTSGIEETQYF.

This clonotype was observed at least ten times. The J gene is TRBJ2-5, the V gene TRBV28, with 7 bases aligning to TRBD1. In germline, CDR1 is MDHEN, CDR2 SYDVKM. The CDR3 contains 15 residues. V dropped 10 bases and J dropped 5; count of bases not matched to a gene: 16. The CDR3 nucleotides read TGTGCCACCTATCCCGGGACAGTGGGGAGTGAGACCCAGTACTTC. This sequence encodes CATYPGTVGSETQYF.

The chain combines TRBV7-6 with TRBJ2-1, with D unclear. The germline gives CDR1 SGHVS, CDR2 FNYEAQ. The V and J ends lost 5 bases and 1 base respectively, with 9 bases between them. The CDR3 totals 14 residues. CDR3 in amino acids: CASSITGSYNEQFF. DNA for the CDR3: TGTGCCAGCAGCATAACTGGTTCCTACAATGAGCAGTTCTTC. Full variable domain (outside the CDR3, taken from reference TRBV7-6 and TRBJ2-1): GAGVSQSPRYKVTKRGQDVALRCDPISGHVSLYWYRQALGQGPEFLTYFNYEAQQDKSGLPNDRFSAERPEGSISTLTIQRTEQRDSAMYRCASSITGSYNEQFFGPGTRLTVL.

V is TRBV28 and J is TRBJ2-1, with TRBD2 matching 11 bases. The germline V gene encodes CDR1 MDHEN and CDR2 SYDVKM. Trimming at V came to 5 bases and at J to 1 base, leaving 7 bases not matched to a gene. The CDR3 covers 17 residues. The CDR3 sequence: CASSLPGTSGSYNEQFF. DNA of the CDR3: TGTGCCAGCAGTCTTCCCGGGACTAGCGGATCCTACAATGAGCAGTTCTTC.

This clonotype showed up many times. The chain is built from TRBV19 and TRBJ1-5, with TRBD1 as a possible D gene (5 bases). There are 11 residues in the CDR3. Deletions cut 6 bases from V and 7 bases from J, with 7 bases between. The germline gives CDR1 LNHDA, CDR2 SQIVND (reference sequence). CDR3 sequence (DNA): TGTGCCAGTAGCGGGGGGCAGCCCCAGCATTTT. Translated, it gives CASSGGQPQHF.

In this sample, this clonotype turned up many times. The J gene is TRBJ1-6, the V gene TRBV6-6; D remains unclear. This CDR3 has 18 residues. Germline CDR1 is MNHNY and CDR2 is SVGAGI (reference sequence). Trimming left V 0 bases short and J 1 base short, with 13 bases between. CDR3 protein: CASSYSSGPRSYNSPLHF. CDR3 bases: TGTGCCAGCAGTTACTCGTCCGGGCCTAGGTCCTATAATTCACCCCTCCACTTT.

The rearrangement joins TRBV4-1 to TRBJ2-5; 7 bases are shared with TRBD2. The trim removed 5 bases at V and 4 bases at J, leaving 13 bases unmatched. Germline values: CDR1 MGHRA, CDR2 YSYEKL. This CDR3 has 16 residues. CDR3 loop: CASSVGTTTTRETQYF. CDR3 nucleotide sequence: TGCGCCAGCAGCGTAGGGACTACAACAACACGAGAGACCCAGTACTTC.

This clonotype was counted between two and nine times. The CDR3 protein is CASSPNLGLAGAHDTQYF. The CDR3 coding sequence is TGTGCCAGCTCACCAAACTTAGGACTAGCGGGAGCACATGATACGCAGTATTTT. The genes are TRBV18 and TRBJ2-3; 13 bases align to TRBD2. The V gene end was trimmed by 2 bases and the J gene end by 6 bases; junction bases not matched to a gene: 11. Germline assignment: CDR1 KGHSH and CDR2 LQKENI. The CDR3 covers 18 residues.

There are a few counts of this clonotype. The gene calls are TRBV12-3 or TRBV12-4 and TRBJ1-5, with TRBD1 matching 7 bases. The CDR3 runs to 15 residues. The ends lost 7 bases at V and 10 bases at J; junction bases unmatched: 16. CDR3 DNA: TGTGCCAGCACCACAATAGGACAGGTACCAAGCCCCCAGCATTTT. Protein product: CASTTIGQVPSPQHF.

This clonotype was seen many times. The rearrangement uses TRBV27 and TRBJ1-1; TRBD1 might be the D (6 bases). V was trimmed by 6 bases and J by 3 bases, leaving 23 bases between them. The germline V gene has CDR1 MNHEY and CDR2 SMNVEV (reference sequence). The length of the CDR3 is 17 residues. CDR3 protein: CASREGKGGRGYTEAFF. The CDR3 region has the DNA TGTGCCAGCAGAGAGGGCAAAGGGGGGCGCGGGTACACTGAAGCTTTCTTT.

This clonotype has ten or more counts. The chain uses TRBV28 and TRBJ2-2; TRBD1 matches 10 bases. CDR3 length equals 15 residues. V shed 5 bases and J 6 bases; nucleotides not matched to a gene: 6. From germline, CDR1 is MDHEN and CDR2 SYDVKM. This chain's CDR3 is CASSPGTGEPGELFF. Here the CDR3 DNA reads TGTGCCAGCAGTCCGGGGACAGGGGAGCCCGGGGAGCTGTTTTTT.